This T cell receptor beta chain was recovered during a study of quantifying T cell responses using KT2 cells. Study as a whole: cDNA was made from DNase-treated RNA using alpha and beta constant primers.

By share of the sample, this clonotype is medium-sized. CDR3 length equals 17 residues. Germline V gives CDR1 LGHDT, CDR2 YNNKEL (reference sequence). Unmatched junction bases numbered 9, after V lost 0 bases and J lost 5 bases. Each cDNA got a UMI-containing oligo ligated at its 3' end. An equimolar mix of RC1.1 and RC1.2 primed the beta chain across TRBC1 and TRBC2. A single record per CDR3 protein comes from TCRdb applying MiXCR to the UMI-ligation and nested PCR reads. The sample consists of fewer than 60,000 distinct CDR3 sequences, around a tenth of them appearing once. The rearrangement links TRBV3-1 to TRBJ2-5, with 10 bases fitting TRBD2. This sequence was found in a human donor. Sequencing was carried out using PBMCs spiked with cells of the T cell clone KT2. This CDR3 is CASSQETTLAGVETQYF. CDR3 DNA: TGTGCCAGCAGCCAAGAAACGACGCTAGCGGGGGTGGAGACCCAGTACTTC.